The 18 T cell receptor beta chains below come from one sample, sequenced in a study of T cells in Graves' hyperthyroidism and ophthalmopathy. RNA transcripts served as the template for amplifying TCR beta CDR3 regions. The HTBI set primed first-round TCR CDR3 RT-PCR. TCRdb re-derived calls from the multiplex PCR reads in MiXCR, one entry per CDR3 protein. This sample carries hundreds of thousands of distinct CDR3 sequences, 15% to 20% of them seen once, and the ten largest clones take about 3.8%. The sequenced material came from blood. The receptor source for this set is a woman in her 30s with Graves' hyperthyroidism.

The genes are TRBV29-1 and TRBJ2-3; D possibly corresponds to TRBD2 (6 bases). From germline, CDR1 is SQVTM and CDR2 ANQGSEA. V was pared by 5 bases and J by 10 bases, with 28 bases between. This CDR3 region has 16 residues. Written as DNA, the CDR3 is TGCAGCGTTTACGGATTAGAGGGGACTCTGGGATACGCGCAGTATTTT. This translates into CSVYGLEGTLGYAQYF.

This clonotype has only a few counts. Since a much larger clone is just one base distant, this may be a read error. The V and J genes are TRBV12-3 or TRBV12-4 and TRBJ2-1; no clear D gene. The CDR3 covers 13 residues. CDR3 in amino acids: CVSSPDWLNEQFF. The CDR3 DNA reads TGTGTCAGCAGTCCTGACTGGCTCAATGAGCAGTTCTTC.

The chain has TRBV5-6 and TRBJ1-2; 7 positions match TRBD1. The CDR3 has 17 residues. CDR1 and CDR2 (germline): SGHDT, YYEEEE. V was clipped by 4 bases and J by 8 bases; unmatched bases: 20. This CDR3 is CASSLGGAGSQRDGYTF. CDR3 coding DNA: TGTGCCAGCAGCCTAGGGGGCGCCGGAAGTCAAAGAGACGGCTACACCTTC.

This clonotype was recorded at least ten times. This CDR3 is CASSFFGLGETQYF. Written as DNA, the CDR3 is TGTGCCAGCAGCTTTTTCGGGTTGGGGGAGACCCAGTACTTC. The rearrangement joins TRBV7-8 to TRBJ2-5; D gene uncertain. V gave up 3 bases and J gave up 5 bases, with 13 bases separating them. Germline-derived CDR1 and CDR2 are SGHVS and FQNEAQ. The CDR3 runs 14 residues.

This clonotype was seen a few times. The chain has TRBV28 and TRBJ2-3; D is perhaps TRBD2 (5 bases). The CDR3 length is 14 residues. The V end was cut by 1 base, the J end by 1 base, with 6 bases between. Germline CDR1 MDHEN, CDR2 SYDVKM. The CDR3 sequence is CASSLSEGTDTQYF. The CDR3 DNA reads TGTGCCAGCAGTTTATCGGAGGGCACAGATACGCAGTATTTT.

This clonotype was detected many times. The chain employs TRBV6-2 or TRBV6-3 and TRBJ2-7, with 7 bases fitting TRBD2. Germline trimming cut 8 bases from V and 3 bases from J; bases unmatched to any gene: 16. Germline CDR1 reads MNHEY; CDR2 reads SVGEGT. The CDR3 covers 16 residues. The DNA of the CDR3 is TGTGCCAGCCCTCCGGCTTTGGCGGGAGAAATCTACGAGCAGTACTTC. It yields the protein CASPPALAGEIYEQYF.

V gene TRBV28 combines with J gene TRBJ2-1; 7 nucleotides align to TRBD2. The CDR3 is 18 residues long. With 6 bases clipped from V and 4 bases from J, the junction kept 18 bases outside the gene matches. Germline V lookup: CDR1 MDHEN, CDR2 SYDVKM. Written as DNA, the CDR3 is TGTGCCAGCAGCCGGGACCTCCTCGGAGCGGGGTTGTACAATGAGCAGTTCTTC. Its translation is CASSRDLLGAGLYNEQFF.

V usage is TRBV28 and J usage is TRBJ1-5; the match to TRBD1 covers 9 bases. Trimming took 4 bases from V and 6 from J; bases not matched to a gene: 7. Per germline, CDR1 MDHEN and CDR2 SYDVKM. This CDR3 is built from 15 residues. The chain's CDR3 is CASSSRTGASQPQHF. CDR3 bases: TGTGCCAGCAGTTCCCGGACAGGGGCGAGTCAGCCCCAGCATTTT. The full variable domain, in which reference TRBV28 and TRBJ1-5 provide the parts outside the CDR3, is DVKVTQSSRYLVKRTGEKVFLECVQDMDHENMFWYRQDPGLGLRLIYFSYDVKMKEKGDIPEGYSVSREKKERFSLILESASTNQTSMYLCASSSRTGASQPQHFGDGTRLSIL.

At least ten counts were recorded for this clonotype. V and J are TRBV28 and TRBJ2-4; D uncertain. The germline CDR1 and CDR2 sequences are MDHEN and SYDVKM. Trimming removed 2 bases from V and 1 base from J, with 3 bases in between. This CDR3 spans 13 amino acids. The CDR3 reads CASSLGAKNIQYF. As DNA, the CDR3 is TGTGCCAGCAGTTTAGGGGCCAAAAACATTCAGTACTTC.

This clonotype appeared a few times. The V call is TRBV4-1, the J call TRBJ1-2; the match to TRBD1 covers 7 bases. Germline trimming cut 7 bases from V and 4 bases from J; bases unmatched to any gene: 9. Germline V gene data show CDR1 as MGHRA and CDR2 as YSYEKL. The CDR3 extends over 14 amino acids. CDR3 bases: TGCGCCAGCACCCTTGGGGACAGTCCCTATGGCTACACCTTC. Its translation is CASTLGDSPYGYTF.

This chain joins TRBV20-1 and TRBJ1-1; D remains ambiguous. The CDR3 is 12 amino acids. Germline loops: CDR1 DFQATT, CDR2 SNEGSKA (reference sequence). V was pared by 0 bases and J by 4 bases, with 6 bases between. The CDR3 DNA reads TGCAGTGCTAGAGAACAGTTCACTGAAGCTTTCTTT. This encodes CSAREQFTEAFF.

The chain links TRBV19 to TRBJ2-7; TRBD2 might be the D (5 bases). Germline V CDR1 and CDR2: LNHDA, SQIVND (reference sequence). The CDR3 is made up of 13 amino acids. V lost 8 bases and J lost 3, with 14 bases in between. The CDR3 DNA is TGTGCCAGTGCGGGTCCACCGCTCTACGAGCAGTACTTC. Translating it yields CASAGPPLYEQYF.

The chain joins TRBV5-6 to TRBJ2-3; D is unresolved. V shed 4 bases and J shed 9 bases, with 9 bases lying between them. Per germline, CDR1 SGHDT and CDR2 YYEEEE. The CDR3 length is 11 residues. In DNA form, the CDR3 reads TGTGCCAGCAGCCAAAGTGGGACGCAGTATTTT. Translated: CASSQSGTQYF.

This clonotype appeared many times. The chain employs TRBV2 and TRBJ1-4; D is ambiguous. Trimming stripped 7 bases from V and 7 bases from J, with 13 bases between. Germline-derived CDR1 and CDR2 are SNHLY and FYNNEI. This CDR3 has 13 amino acids. In DNA, the CDR3 is TGTGCCAGCATCGAACCGCTTTTTGAAAAACTGTTTTTT. The encoded protein is CASIEPLFEKLFF.

A remark on this clonotype: A much larger clone differs by one base, so this may be a read error. V is TRBV10-3 and J is TRBJ2-1; D remains ambiguous. With 3 bases removed from V and 10 bases from J, the gap between germline ends came to 16 bases. The CDR3 contains 14 residues. Per the germline V gene, CDR1 is ENHRY and CDR2 is SYGVKD. CDR3 amino acids: CAISDGVKADEQFF. DNA of the CDR3: TGTGCCATCAGTGACGGCGTAAAAGCCGACGAGCAGTTCTTC.

This clonotype was picked up many times. V is TRBV10-3 and J is TRBJ2-1; TRBD1 matches at 11 bases. Germline V gives CDR1 ENHRY, CDR2 SYGVKD. The V segment lost 5 bases and the J segment 11 bases; nucleotides outside the gene matches: 11. CDR3 length: 15 residues. The CDR3 spells CAISSPGQGDVKQFF. The CDR3 DNA is TGTGCCATCAGTTCACCGGGACAGGGGGACGTTAAGCAGTTCTTC.

This clonotype was found many times. The chain combines TRBV28 with TRBJ1-1; 8 bases map to TRBD1. J gave up 9 bases and V 5 bases, and 17 bases lay outside the gene matches. The length of the CDR3 is 16 residues. Germline assignment: CDR1 MDHEN and CDR2 SYDVKM. CDR3 nucleotides: TGTGCCAGCAGTAGCTCCGGGGGACAGGCGGATCTAAAAGCTTTCTTT. Its protein product is CASSSSGGQADLKAFF.

The chain combines TRBV7-3 with TRBJ2-4; 12 nucleotides agree with TRBD1. Germline CDR1 is SGHTA and CDR2 is FQGTGA. V was clipped by 4 bases and J by 8 bases; unmatched bases: 6. The CDR3 is 15 residues long. CDR3 sequence reads: CASSSGQGAGDIQYF. CDR3 DNA sequence: TGTGCCAGCAGCTCGGGACAGGGGGCCGGGGACATTCAGTACTTC.